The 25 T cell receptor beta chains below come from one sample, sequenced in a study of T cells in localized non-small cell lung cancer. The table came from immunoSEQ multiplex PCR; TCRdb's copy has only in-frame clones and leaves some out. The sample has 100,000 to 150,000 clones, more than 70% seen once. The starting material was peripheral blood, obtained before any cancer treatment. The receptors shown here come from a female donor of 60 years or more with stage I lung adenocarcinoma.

The CDR3 spells CAISSGEWVEAFF. CDR3 DNA sequence: TGTGCCATCAGTAGTGGGGAGTGGGTTGAAGCTTTCTTT. The rearrangement joins TRBV10-3 to TRBJ1-1, with D uncertain. This CDR3 is 13 amino acids long. Trimming removed 5 bases at V and 7 bases at J, with 14 bases between. The germline V gene has CDR1 ENHRY and CDR2 SYGVKD.

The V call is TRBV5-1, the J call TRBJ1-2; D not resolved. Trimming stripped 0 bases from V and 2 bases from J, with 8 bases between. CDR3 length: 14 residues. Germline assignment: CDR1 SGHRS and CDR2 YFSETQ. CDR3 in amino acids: CASSLDSGNYGYTF. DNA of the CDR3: TGCGCCAGCAGCTTGGACTCTGGGAACTATGGCTACACCTTC.

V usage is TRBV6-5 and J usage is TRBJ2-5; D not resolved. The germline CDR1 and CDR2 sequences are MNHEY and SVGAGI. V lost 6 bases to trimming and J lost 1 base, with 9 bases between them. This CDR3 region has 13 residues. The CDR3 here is CASSRRVQETQYF. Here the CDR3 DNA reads TGTGCCAGCAGCCGCCGCGTCCAAGAGACCCAGTACTTC.

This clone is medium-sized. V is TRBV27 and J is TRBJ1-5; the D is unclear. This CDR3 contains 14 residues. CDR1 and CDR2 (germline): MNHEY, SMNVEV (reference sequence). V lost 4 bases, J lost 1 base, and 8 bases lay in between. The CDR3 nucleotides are TGTGCCAGCAGTTCCCTTTGGAGCAATCAGCCCCAGCATTTT. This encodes CASSSLWSNQPQHF.

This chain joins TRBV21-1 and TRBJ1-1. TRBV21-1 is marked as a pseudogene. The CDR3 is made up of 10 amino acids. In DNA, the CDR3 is TGTGCCAGCAAGTTCACTGAAGCTTTCTTT. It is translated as CASKFTEAFF.

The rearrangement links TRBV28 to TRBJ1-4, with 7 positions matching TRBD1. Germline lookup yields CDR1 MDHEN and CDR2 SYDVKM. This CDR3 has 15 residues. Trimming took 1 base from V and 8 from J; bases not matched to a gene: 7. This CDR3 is CASSLFRGRVEKLFF. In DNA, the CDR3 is TGTGCCAGCAGTTTATTTAGGGGGCGGGTCGAAAAACTGTTTTTT.

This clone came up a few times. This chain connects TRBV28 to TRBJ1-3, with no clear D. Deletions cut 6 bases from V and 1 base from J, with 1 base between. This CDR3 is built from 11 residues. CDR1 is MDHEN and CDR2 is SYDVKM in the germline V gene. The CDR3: CASRSGNTIYF. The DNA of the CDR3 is TGTGCCAGCAGGTCTGGAAACACCATATATTTT.

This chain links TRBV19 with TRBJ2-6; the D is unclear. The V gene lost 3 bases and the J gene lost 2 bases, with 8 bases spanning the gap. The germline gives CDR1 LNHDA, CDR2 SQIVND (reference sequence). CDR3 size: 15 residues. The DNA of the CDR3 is TGTGCCAGTAGTATTCCCGTGGCTGGGGCCAACGTCCTGACTTTC. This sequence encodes CASSIPVAGANVLTF.

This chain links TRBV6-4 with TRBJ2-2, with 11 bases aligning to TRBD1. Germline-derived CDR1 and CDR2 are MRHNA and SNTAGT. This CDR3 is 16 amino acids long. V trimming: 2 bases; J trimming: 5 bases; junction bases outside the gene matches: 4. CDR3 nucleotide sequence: TGTGCCAGCAGTGACCCCGGGACAGGGGGAACCGGGGAGCTGTTTTTT. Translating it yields CASSDPGTGGTGELFF.

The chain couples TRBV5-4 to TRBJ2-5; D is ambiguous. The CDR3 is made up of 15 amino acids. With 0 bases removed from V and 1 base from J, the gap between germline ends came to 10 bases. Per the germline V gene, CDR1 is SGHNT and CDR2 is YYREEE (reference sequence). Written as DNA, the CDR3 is TGTGCCAGCAGCTTGGGGACGGTGGTCCAAGAGACCCAGTACTTC. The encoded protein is CASSLGTVVQETQYF.

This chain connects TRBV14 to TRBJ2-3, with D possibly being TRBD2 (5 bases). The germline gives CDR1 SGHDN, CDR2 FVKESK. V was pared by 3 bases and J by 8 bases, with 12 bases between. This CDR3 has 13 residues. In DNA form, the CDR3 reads TGTGCCAGCAGCCAGCTACTCAGCGGTACGCAGTATTTT. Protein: CASSQLLSGTQYF.

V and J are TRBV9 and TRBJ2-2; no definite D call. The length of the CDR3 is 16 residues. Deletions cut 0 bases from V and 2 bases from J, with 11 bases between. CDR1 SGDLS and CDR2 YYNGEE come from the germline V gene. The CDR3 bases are TGTGCCAGCAGCGTAGTACCCCCCGGAAACACCGGGGAGCTGTTTTTT. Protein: CASSVVPPGNTGELFF.

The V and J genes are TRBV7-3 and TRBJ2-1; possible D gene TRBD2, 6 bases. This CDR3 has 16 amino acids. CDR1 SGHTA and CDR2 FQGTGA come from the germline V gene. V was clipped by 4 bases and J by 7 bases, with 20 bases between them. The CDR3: CASSSKTLGGANEQFF. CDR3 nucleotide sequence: TGTGCCAGCAGCTCGAAAACCCTGGGGGGTGCAAATGAGCAGTTCTTC. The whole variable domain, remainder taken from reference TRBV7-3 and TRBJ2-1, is GAGVSQTPSNKVTEKGKYVELRCDPISGHTALYWYRQSLGQGPEFLIYFQGTGAADDSGLPNDRFFAVRPEGSVSTLKIQRTERGDSAVYLCASSSKTLGGANEQFFGPGTRLTVL.

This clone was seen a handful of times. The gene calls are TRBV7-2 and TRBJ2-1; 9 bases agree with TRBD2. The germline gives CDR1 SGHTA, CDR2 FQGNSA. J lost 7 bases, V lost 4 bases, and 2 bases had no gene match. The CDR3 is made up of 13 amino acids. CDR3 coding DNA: TGTGCCAGCAGCTCTAGCGGGGAGAATGAGCAGTTCTTC. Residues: CASSSSGENEQFF.

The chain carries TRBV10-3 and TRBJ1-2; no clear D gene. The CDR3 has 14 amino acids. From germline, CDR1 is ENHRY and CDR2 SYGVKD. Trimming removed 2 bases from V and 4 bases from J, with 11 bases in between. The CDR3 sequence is CAISENLKPYGYTF. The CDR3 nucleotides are TGTGCCATCAGTGAGAACTTAAAGCCCTATGGCTACACCTTC.

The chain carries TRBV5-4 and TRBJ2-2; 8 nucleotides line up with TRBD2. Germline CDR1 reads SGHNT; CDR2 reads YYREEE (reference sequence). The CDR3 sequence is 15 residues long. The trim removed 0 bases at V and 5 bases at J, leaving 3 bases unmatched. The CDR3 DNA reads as TGTGCCAGCAGCTTGGAGGCTAGCGGGACCGGGGAGCTGTTTTTT. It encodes CASSLEASGTGELFF.

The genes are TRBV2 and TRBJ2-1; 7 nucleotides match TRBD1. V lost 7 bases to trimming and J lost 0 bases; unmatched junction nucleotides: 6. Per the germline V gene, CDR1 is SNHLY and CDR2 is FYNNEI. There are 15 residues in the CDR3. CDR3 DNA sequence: TGTGCCAGCAATCGGGACAGCAGCTCCTACAATGAGCAGTTCTTC. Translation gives CASNRDSSSYNEQFF.

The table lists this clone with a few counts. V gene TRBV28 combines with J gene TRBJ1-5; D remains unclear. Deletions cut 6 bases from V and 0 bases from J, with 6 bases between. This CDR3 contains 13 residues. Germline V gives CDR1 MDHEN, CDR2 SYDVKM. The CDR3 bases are TGTGCCAGCAGCCGGGATAGCAATCAGCCCCAGCATTTT. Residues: CASSRDSNQPQHF.

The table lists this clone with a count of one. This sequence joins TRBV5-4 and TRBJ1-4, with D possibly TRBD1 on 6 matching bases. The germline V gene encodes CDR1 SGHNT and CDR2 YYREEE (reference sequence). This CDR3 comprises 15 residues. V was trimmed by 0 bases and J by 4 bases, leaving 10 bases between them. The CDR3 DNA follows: TGTGCCAGCAGCTTGGGACAGGCTCTTAATGAAAAACTGTTTTTT. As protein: CASSLGQALNEKLFF.

This CDR3 reads CASSVPRTGYDEQFF. The DNA for the CDR3 is TGCGCCAGCAGCGTGCCGCGGACAGGGTACGATGAGCAGTTCTTC. The V and J genes are TRBV5-1 and TRBJ2-1, with TRBD1 matching 8 bases. V shed 4 bases, J shed 8 bases, and the junction held 11 bases outside the gene matches. The CDR3 extends over 15 amino acids. The V gene's germline CDR1 is SGHRS and CDR2 YFSETQ.

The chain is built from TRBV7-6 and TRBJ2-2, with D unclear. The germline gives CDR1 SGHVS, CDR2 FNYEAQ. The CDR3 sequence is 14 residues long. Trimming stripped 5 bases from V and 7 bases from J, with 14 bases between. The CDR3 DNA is TGTGCCAGCAGCCCCGTCTCTGGTGGCGGGGAGCTGTTTTTT. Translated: CASSPVSGGGELFF.

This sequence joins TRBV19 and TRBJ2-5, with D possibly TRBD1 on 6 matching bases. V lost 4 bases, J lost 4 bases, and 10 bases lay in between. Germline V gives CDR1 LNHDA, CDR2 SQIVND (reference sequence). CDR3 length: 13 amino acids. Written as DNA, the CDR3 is TGTGCCAGTAGTAAAAACAGGGCAGAGACCCAGTACTTC. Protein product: CASSKNRAETQYF.

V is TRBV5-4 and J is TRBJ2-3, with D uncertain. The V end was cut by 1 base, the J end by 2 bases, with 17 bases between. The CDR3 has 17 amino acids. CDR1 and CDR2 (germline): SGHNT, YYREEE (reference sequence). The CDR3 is CASSLIGVSAHTDTQYF. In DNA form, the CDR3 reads TGTGCCAGCAGCTTGATCGGAGTCAGCGCCCACACAGATACGCAGTATTTT.

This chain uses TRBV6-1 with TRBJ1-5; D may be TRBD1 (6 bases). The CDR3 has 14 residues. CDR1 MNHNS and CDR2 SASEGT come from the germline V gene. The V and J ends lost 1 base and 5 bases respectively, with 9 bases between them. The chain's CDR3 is CASSEGTVYQPQHF. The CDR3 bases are TGTGCCAGCAGTGAAGGGACAGTATATCAGCCCCAGCATTTT.

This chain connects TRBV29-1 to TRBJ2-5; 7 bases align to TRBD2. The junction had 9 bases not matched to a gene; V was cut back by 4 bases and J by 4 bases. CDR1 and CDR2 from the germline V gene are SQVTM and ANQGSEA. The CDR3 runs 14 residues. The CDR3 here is CSVVGLVDRETQYF. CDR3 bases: TGCAGCGTTGTCGGACTAGTGGATAGAGAGACCCAGTACTTC.